Presented here are 12 T cell receptor beta chains from one specimen sequenced in a study of T cells in Graves' hyperthyroidism and ophthalmopathy. There were TCR beta CDR3 regions amplified from RNA transcripts. First-round RT-PCR targeting the TCR CDR3 was performed with the HTBI primer set. TCRdb reprocessed the multiplex PCR reads with MiXCR, giving one entry per CDR3 protein. This table holds 300,000 to 450,000 distinct CDR3 sequences, roughly 15% found once. Material for sequencing was blood. The receptors derive from a woman in her 30s with Graves' ophthalmopathy.

This clonotype was detected ten times or more. J is TRBJ2-2 and V is TRBV6-1, with D possibly matching TRBD2 (7 bases). This CDR3 comprises 13 residues. V was cut by 8 bases and J by 5 bases, with 12 bases left in between. CDR1 MNHNS and CDR2 SASEGT come from the germline V gene. CDR3 nucleotides: TGTGCCAGCTTGCGGGGGACAACCGGGGAGCTGTTTTTT. It encodes CASLRGTTGELFF.

This clonotype was detected ten times or more. This chain joins TRBV28 and TRBJ2-1, with 11 bases aligning to TRBD2. After removal of 5 bases from V and 1 base from J, the junction contained 1 base not matched to a gene. Germline values: CDR1 MDHEN, CDR2 SYDVKM. The CDR3 is made up of 15 amino acids. CDR3 amino acids: CASSIAGGSYNEQFF. The CDR3 DNA reads as TGTGCCAGCAGTATAGCGGGGGGGTCCTACAATGAGCAGTTCTTC.

This clonotype was seen ten or more times. This rearrangement joins TRBV5-1 to TRBJ1-6, with 8 positions matching TRBD1. V shed 0 bases and J 10 bases; nucleotides not matched to a gene: 6. This CDR3 has 15 amino acids. Germline V lookup: CDR1 SGHRS, CDR2 YFSETQ. CDR3 amino acids: CASSLAGQGRSPLHF. CDR3 coding DNA: TGCGCCAGCAGCTTGGCAGGACAGGGCCGATCACCCCTCCACTTT. The full variable domain, completed using reference TRBV5-1 and TRBJ1-6, is KAGVTQTPRYLIKTRGQQVTLSCSPISGHRSVSWYQQTPGQGLQFLFEYFSETQRNKGNFPGRFSGRQFSNSRSEMNVSTLELGDSALYLCASSLAGQGRSPLHFGNGTRLTVT.

Many counts were recorded for this clonotype. This chain uses TRBV20-1 with TRBJ2-5; D is unresolved. The germline V gene encodes CDR1 DFQATT and CDR2 SNEGSKA (reference sequence). V lost 3 bases, J lost 4 bases, and 12 bases lay in between. The CDR3 totals 13 residues. The CDR3 protein is CSARAPSAETQYF. The CDR3 DNA reads TGCAGTGCTAGGGCCCCGTCCGCAGAGACCCAGTACTTC.

This chain links TRBV5-1 with TRBJ2-4; D remains ambiguous. The V and J ends lost 5 bases and 8 bases respectively, with 20 bases between them. Germline V gene data show CDR1 as SGHRS and CDR2 as YFSETQ. The CDR3 loop spans 15 amino acids. CDR3 region: CASRSASENLYIQYF. CDR3 DNA: TGCGCCAGCAGGTCGGCATCGGAAAATTTGTACATTCAGTACTTC.

This clonotype was detected ten times or more. This chain uses TRBV30 with TRBJ2-1; D possibly uses TRBD1 or TRBD2 (5 bases each). The length of the CDR3 is 14 residues. Germline-derived CDR1 and CDR2 are GTSNPN and SVGIG (reference sequence). V gave up 5 bases and J gave up 4 bases, with 15 bases separating them. This CDR3 reads CAWCRDGTYNEQFF. CDR3 nucleotides: TGTGCCTGGTGCCGGGACGGAACATACAATGAGCAGTTCTTC.

This clonotype was seen ten or more times. J is TRBJ2-7 and V is TRBV3-1, with a possible D match to TRBD2 (5 bases). Germline V lookup: CDR1 LGHDT, CDR2 YNNKEL (reference sequence). Trimming stripped 0 bases from V and 0 bases from J, with 9 bases between. The CDR3 spans 15 residues. The CDR3: CASSQEPGNSYEQYF. In DNA, the CDR3 is TGTGCCAGCAGCCAAGAACCCGGGAACTCCTACGAGCAGTACTTC.

V is TRBV19 and J is TRBJ1-5; TRBD1 matches 7 bases. The trim removed 3 bases at V and 6 bases at J, leaving 8 bases unmatched. Germline CDR1 LNHDA, CDR2 SQIVND (reference sequence). This CDR3 is built from 15 residues. The DNA of the CDR3 is TGTGCCAGTAGTATCCGCAGGGGGGTCCCTCAGCCCCAGCATTTT. It encodes CASSIRRGVPQPQHF.

In this sample, this clonotype turned up many times. The CDR3 here is CSGERTYEQYF. The CDR3 nucleotides are TGCAGTGGGGAGCGGACCTACGAGCAGTACTTC. V and J are TRBV20-1 and TRBJ2-7, with D perhaps matching TRBD2 (5 bases). This CDR3 region has 11 residues. Germline assignment: CDR1 DFQATT and CDR2 SNEGSKA (reference sequence). V was shortened by 7 bases and J by 2 bases, with 9 bases between the two germline ends.

This clonotype was found many times. CDR3 DNA sequence: TGTGCCTGGAACGCGGGGGGTTTCGGTGAGCAGTTCTTC. This codes for CAWNAGGFGEQFF. The chain links TRBV30 to TRBJ2-1, with 8 bases fitting TRBD2. V dropped 4 bases and J dropped 9; count of bases not matched to a gene: 8. The CDR3 consists of 13 residues. Germline CDR1 is GTSNPN and CDR2 is SVGIG (reference sequence).

Note on this clonotype: Just one base apart from a much larger clone, this may be a read error. The chain has TRBV7-6 and TRBJ2-7, with TRBD2 as a possible D gene (5 bases). The CDR3 runs 13 residues. V lost 4 bases, J lost 4 bases, and 11 bases lay in between. Germline V CDR1 and CDR2: SGHVS, FNYEAQ. The CDR3 is CASSSGNQYEQYF. CDR3 sequence (DNA): TGTGCCAGCAGCTCCGGGAATCAATACGAGCAGTACTTC.

The J gene is TRBJ1-1, the V gene TRBV20-1; 8 bases agree with TRBD1. The CDR3 runs to 14 residues. The V and J ends lost 4 bases and 4 bases, in that order; junction bases with no gene match: 8. CDR1 and CDR2 (germline): DFQATT, SNEGSKA (reference sequence). CDR3 loop: CSATTGVVVTEAFF. The CDR3 bases are TGCAGTGCTACGACAGGGGTAGTGGTCACTGAAGCTTTCTTT.